This TCR beta chain was obtained from a study of cytomegalovirus exposure and HLA in healthy donors. Notes on the study in general: Cytomegalovirus-associated TCR beta chains were listed, numbering under 200. It was reportedly the case that the classifier diagnosed cytomegalovirus status with high specificity and sensitivity.

V was pared by 1 base and J by 5 bases, with 2 bases of the junction left unmatched. Per germline, CDR1 SGHDT and CDR2 YYEEEE. The CDR3 contains 15 residues. This PCR relied on a set of 60 Vbeta primers and 13 Jbeta primers. Clones were read by immunoSEQ multiplex PCR, and TCRdb kept only the in-frame ones, dropping some. The sample has about 120,000 clones; around three quarters are singletons. In regard to this clone: Its antigen is as yet unknown.

Sequences were obtained from PBMCs. The chain is built from TRBV5-6 and TRBJ2-1; 11 bases match TRBD1. The sequence was collected from a female donor in good health and CMV-seronegative. CDR3 sequence (DNA): TGTGCCAGCAGCTTGTGGGACAGGGGGGACAATGAGCAGTTCTTC. It is translated as CASSLWDRGDNEQFF.